The 31 T cell receptor beta chains given below trace back to one sample, sequenced in a study of blood T cell repertoires in COVID-19. Measured with immunoSEQ multiplex PCR; TCRdb has only the in-frame clones, and not every one. Counted here are over 200,000 clones, around 89% occurring once; the ten biggest clones make up under 2.5%. The sequencing input was PBMCs or T cells enriched from blood (not recorded which). These receptor sequences come from a woman aged 40 to 50 with acute COVID-19.

This chain connects TRBV28 to TRBJ1-1; D unclear. Germline assignment: CDR1 MDHEN and CDR2 SYDVKM. The V and J ends lost 4 bases and 4 bases respectively, with 10 bases between them. This CDR3 comprises 13 residues. The CDR3 nucleotides read TGTGCCAGCAGTTCCTCCCCGGGCACTGAAGCTTTCTTT. It specifies CASSSSPGTEAFF.

This clone was seen just once. In the same sample, other DNA sequences code for this CDR3. V and J are TRBV4-3 and TRBJ1-1; 8 nucleotides line up with TRBD1. Unmatched junction bases numbered 2, after V lost 3 bases and J lost 5 bases. The CDR3 covers 13 residues. In germline, CDR1 is LGHNA, CDR2 YSLEER. CDR3 DNA sequence: TGCGCCAGCAGCCAGGACAGGGATACTGAAGCTTTCTTT. Translation gives CASSQDRDTEAFF.

The V call is TRBV7-8, the J call TRBJ2-5; D might be TRBD1 (6 bases). Germline V gene data show CDR1 as SGHVS and CDR2 as FQNEAQ. The V end lost 5 bases, the J end lost 6 bases, and 10 bases lay between the germline ends. There are 12 residues in the CDR3. The CDR3 coding sequence is TGTGCCAGCAGCCCCCAGGGGCAGACCCAGTACTTC. Protein: CASSPQGQTQYF.

The rearrangement uses TRBV12-3 or TRBV12-4 and TRBJ1-1; D not resolved. The CDR3 is made up of 13 amino acids. The V and J ends lost 7 bases and 4 bases respectively, with 13 bases between them. CDR3 in amino acids: CASKLRGVTEAFF. The CDR3 DNA reads TGTGCCAGCAAACTCCGCGGGGTCACTGAAGCTTTCTTT.

The rearrangement links TRBV4-3 to TRBJ2-7; D call uncertain. CDR3 length equals 14 residues. The V end lost 1 base, the J end lost 0 bases, and 7 bases lay between the germline ends. The germline gives CDR1 LGHNA, CDR2 YSLEER. The CDR3 DNA sequence: TGCGCCAGCAGCCAAGTTAACAGCTCCTACGAGCAGTACGTC. It yields the protein CASSQVNSSYEQYV.

The V call is TRBV9, the J call TRBJ2-3, with D perhaps matching TRBD1 (5 bases). The CDR3 is made up of 15 amino acids. Trimming stripped 0 bases from V and 2 bases from J, with 10 bases between. Germline CDR1 is SGDLS and CDR2 is YYNGEE. The CDR3 region has the DNA TGTGCCAGCAGCGTAGCAGGGATCCCCACAGATACGCAGTATTTT. This encodes CASSVAGIPTDTQYF.

This clone occurred once. The chain employs TRBV5-4 and TRBJ2-5; 9 bases align to TRBD1. CDR1 is SGHNT and CDR2 is YYREEE in the germline V gene (reference sequence). V lost 1 base and J lost 4; bases outside the gene matches: 5. CDR3 size: 15 residues. CDR3 in amino acids: CASSLRTGVRETQYF. The CDR3 DNA is TGTGCCAGCAGCTTGAGGACAGGGGTGAGAGAGACCCAGTACTTC.

The chain uses TRBV19 and TRBJ2-6, with a tentative D call TRBD2 (6 bases). The germline CDR1 and CDR2 sequences are LNHDA and SQIVND (reference sequence). V was pared by 3 bases and J by 4 bases, with 16 bases between. The CDR3 totals 17 residues. This CDR3 is CASSITIWREGANVLTF. DNA for the CDR3: TGTGCCAGTAGTATTACCATCTGGCGGGAAGGGGCCAACGTCCTGACTTTC.

V is TRBV12-2 and J is TRBJ1-1; no DNA check was done on the table's D call, TRBD1. TRBV12-2 is termed a pseudogene. The CDR3 contains 16 residues. The CDR3 sequence is CASRLWVTAQNTEAFF. The CDR3 DNA reads TGTGCAAGTCGCTTATGGGTGACAGCCCAGAACACTGAAGCTTTCTTT.

CDR3 sequence: CASSLSGAEQFF. CDR3 nucleotide sequence: TGTGCCAGCAGCTTGAGTGGGGCTGAGCAGTTCTTC. The rearrangement uses TRBV5-4 and TRBJ2-1; tentatively, D is TRBD1 (5 bases). The V gene lost 1 base and the J gene lost 9 bases, with 8 bases spanning the gap. CDR1 SGHNT and CDR2 YYREEE come from the germline V gene (reference sequence). The CDR3 extends over 12 amino acids.

The V call is TRBV6-1, the J call TRBJ2-2, with 10 bases that match TRBD2. Germline trimming cut 4 bases from V and 4 bases from J; bases unmatched to any gene: 6. Germline V gene lookup returns CDR1 MNHNS and CDR2 SASEGT. There are 16 residues in the CDR3. The CDR3 nucleotides are TGTGCCAGCAGTGCCAGCGGGAGGGGGCTCACCGGGGAGCTGTTTTTT. Translated, it gives CASSASGRGLTGELFF.

This clone was observed a single time. V is TRBV5-1 and J is TRBJ1-1; TRBD1 matches 7 bases. The CDR3 extends over 13 amino acids. V lost 4 bases to trimming and J lost 6 bases; unmatched junction nucleotides: 6. Germline V CDR1 and CDR2: SGHRS, YFSETQ. The CDR3 nucleotides are TGCGCCAGCAGCCTTCGACAGGGTGCTGAAGCTTTCTTT. Its translation is CASSLRQGAEAFF.

The chain has TRBV28 and TRBJ1-2; 7 bases are shared with TRBD1. The CDR3 covers 16 residues. The V and J ends lost 8 bases and 4 bases, in that order; junction bases with no gene match: 16. The germline CDR1 and CDR2 sequences are MDHEN and SYDVKM. CDR3 protein: CASSFTGTVSFYGYTF. The CDR3, as DNA: TGTGCCAGCTCCTTTACCGGGACAGTAAGTTTCTATGGCTACACCTTC.

V usage is TRBV5-1 and J usage is TRBJ2-7; TRBD2 might be the D (5 bases). V lost 0 bases to trimming and J lost 5 bases, with 18 bases between them. CDR1 is SGHRS, CDR2 YFSETQ, per germline. The length of the CDR3 is 16 residues. CDR3 residues: CASSLGHNSVFHEQYV. Written as DNA, the CDR3 is TGCGCCAGCAGCTTGGGACATAATAGCGTATTCCACGAGCAGTACGTC.

The chain recombines TRBV27 with TRBJ1-2; no clear D gene. Germline CDR1 reads MNHEY; CDR2 reads SMNVEV (reference sequence). Deletions cut 7 bases from V and 5 bases from J, with 20 bases between. The CDR3 length is 15 residues. Here the CDR3 reads CASKPATVLGYGYTF. The CDR3 region has the DNA TGTGCCAGCAAGCCTGCCACAGTTCTTGGATATGGCTACACCTTC.

There are a few counts of this clone. The gene calls are TRBV9 and TRBJ1-2; D may be TRBD1 (6 bases). The V end was cut by 3 bases, the J end by 4 bases, with 16 bases between. This CDR3 has 15 amino acids. Germline values: CDR1 SGDLS, CDR2 YYNGEE. In DNA form, the CDR3 reads TGTGCCAGCAGCGGGCCTGACAGGAGTCTCTATGGCTACACCTTC. Translated, it gives CASSGPDRSLYGYTF. The full variable domain, completed using reference TRBV9 and TRBJ1-2, is DSGVTQTPKHLITATGQRVTLRCSPRSGDLSVYWYQQSLDQGLQFLIQYYNGEERAKGNILERFSAQQFPDLHSELNLSSLELGDSALYFCASSGPDRSLYGYTFGSGTRLTVV.

V is TRBV18 and J is TRBJ1-5; D perhaps matches TRBD1 (5 bases). The CDR3 is 15 amino acids. Trimming shortened V by 6 bases and J by 4 bases, and 16 bases separated the two germline ends. From germline, CDR1 is KGHSH and CDR2 LQKENI. The CDR3 is CASSQEGQPNQPQHF. The CDR3 nucleotides read TGTGCCAGCTCGCAGGAGGGGCAGCCGAATCAGCCCCAGCATTTT.

The chain combines TRBV7-8 with TRBJ1-1, with TRBD1 as a possible D gene (6 bases). V was shortened by 5 bases and J by 6 bases, with 16 bases between the two germline ends. Germline V lookup: CDR1 SGHVS, CDR2 FQNEAQ. The CDR3 totals 14 residues. The CDR3 nucleotides are TGTGCCAGCAGCGTAATATCAGGGGCCGCTGAAGCTTTCTTT. This codes for CASSVISGAAEAFF.

The gene calls are TRBV11-2 and TRBJ1-3, with D tentatively TRBD1 (6 bases). Germline V lookup: CDR1 SGHAT, CDR2 FQNNGV. The V end was cut by 6 bases, the J end by 0 bases, with 12 bases between. The CDR3 is made up of 15 amino acids. The DNA for the CDR3 is TGTGCCAGCAGACCGACAGGTAGCTCTGGAAACACCATATATTTT. This sequence encodes CASRPTGSSGNTIYF.

The chain employs TRBV9 and TRBJ2-7, with TRBD2 as a possible D gene (6 bases). The germline CDR1 and CDR2 sequences are SGDLS and YYNGEE. The CDR3 is 15 residues long. The ends were cut back, 4 bases at V and 5 bases at J, with 19 bases in the middle. CDR3 in amino acids: CASSPQGGRGHEQYF. The CDR3 DNA is TGTGCCAGCAGCCCCCAGGGAGGAAGGGGCCACGAGCAGTACTTC.

The chain joins TRBV9 to TRBJ2-3; TRBD2 is a possible D gene (6 bases). The CDR3 has 15 amino acids. Trimming shortened V by 3 bases and J by 1 base, and 12 bases separated the two germline ends. The germline V gene encodes CDR1 SGDLS and CDR2 YYNGEE. CDR3 bases: TGTGCCAGCAGCGCCGGGACTGCCCGCACAGATACGCAGTATTTT. This encodes CASSAGTARTDTQYF.

This chain connects TRBV19 to TRBJ2-5; 8 nucleotides match TRBD1. The V gene's germline CDR1 is LNHDA and CDR2 SQIVND (reference sequence). With 6 bases clipped from V and 5 bases from J, the junction kept 8 bases outside the gene matches. This CDR3 is 14 amino acids long. CDR3 bases: TGTGCCAGTAGGGACAGGGACTCCGGGGAGACCCAGTACTTC. It translates to CASRDRDSGETQYF.

The chain combines TRBV30 with TRBJ1-1; D gene ambiguous. V was trimmed by 0 bases and J by 7 bases, leaving 6 bases between them. There are 11 residues in the CDR3. The V gene's germline CDR1 is GTSNPN and CDR2 SVGIG (reference sequence). The CDR3 is CAWSVEIEAFF. The CDR3 DNA is TGTGCCTGGAGTGTAGAGATTGAAGCTTTCTTT.

This clone has a handful of counts. This chain links TRBV27 with TRBJ1-6; possibly TRBD1 for D (5 bases). Trimming pared 6 bases from V and 5 bases from J, leaving 14 bases between. The CDR3 length is 15 residues. CDR1 is MNHEY and CDR2 is SMNVEV in the germline V gene (reference sequence). CDR3 DNA: TGTGCCAGCAGCATCGTCCTGACAGATAATTCACCCCTCCACTTT. Translating gives CASSIVLTDNSPLHF.

The J gene is TRBJ2-1, the V gene TRBV21-1; TRBD2, the table's D call, was not compared with the DNA. TRBV21-1 is labeled a pseudogene. The CDR3 loop spans 17 amino acids. Written as DNA, the CDR3 is TGTGCCAGCAGCAAAGAGGGTAGCGGGGGGAGAATGAATGAGCAGTTCTTC. Translated: CASSKEGSGGRMNEQFF.

The sample holds a few counts of this clone. J is TRBJ2-2 and V is TRBV4-1, with 9 bases matching TRBD2. Trimming took 4 bases from V and 2 from J; bases not matched to a gene: 2. This CDR3 contains 15 residues. Germline lookup yields CDR1 MGHRA and CDR2 YSYEKL. CDR3 residues: CASSPSGTNTGELFF. CDR3 coding DNA: TGCGCCAGCAGCCCTAGCGGGACCAACACCGGGGAGCTGTTTTTT.

Only one count was recorded for this clone. The gene calls are TRBV12-3 or TRBV12-4 and TRBJ2-1, with TRBD1 as a possible D gene (5 bases). Trimming left V 2 bases short and J 4 bases short, with 6 bases between. The CDR3 length is 13 residues. The CDR3 DNA is TGTGCCAGCAGTTTAAGACAGTACAATGAGCAGTTCTTC. It codes for CASSLRQYNEQFF.

CDR3: CASSRSRGLSNTEAFF. The CDR3 DNA sequence: TGTGCCAGCAGCAGATCCAGGGGTTTGAGCAACACTGAAGCTTTCTTT. The chain combines TRBV13 with TRBJ1-1; tentative D call: TRBD1 (6 bases). CDR1 PRHDT and CDR2 FYEKMQ come from the germline V gene (reference sequence). There are 16 residues in the CDR3. The V and J ends lost 5 bases and 2 bases respectively, with 18 bases between them. Full variable domain (outside the CDR3, taken from reference TRBV13 and TRBJ1-1): AAGVIQSPRHLIKEKRETATLKCYPIPRHDTVYWYQQGPGQDPQFLISFYEKMQSDKGSIPDRFSAQQFSDYHSELNMSSLELGDSALYFCASSRSRGLSNTEAFFGQGTRLTVV.

The chain employs TRBV7-8 and TRBJ1-2; TRBD1 matches 11 bases. Trimming took 7 bases from V and 0 from J; bases not matched to a gene: 7. Germline V CDR1 and CDR2: SGHVS, FQNEAQ. The CDR3 sequence is 16 residues long. The CDR3 region has the DNA TGTGCCAGCACCCGGGACAGGGGGGGAGCTAACTATGGCTACACCTTC. It is translated as CASTRDRGGANYGYTF.

V is TRBV20-1 and J is TRBJ2-3; 7 bases are a match to TRBD2. Germline assignment: CDR1 DFQATT and CDR2 SNEGSKA (reference sequence). V lost 3 bases, J lost 0 bases, and 9 bases stayed unmatched. The CDR3 sequence is 16 residues long. CDR3 bases: TGCAGTGCTAGTTCTCTAGCGGTTACTAGCACAGATACGCAGTATTTT. Translated, it gives CSASSLAVTSTDTQYF.

This clone was found once. The CDR3 nucleotides are TGTGCCAGCAGCCGGCAACAGGGGAACACTGAAGCTTTCTTT. It codes for CASSRQQGNTEAFF. The V call is TRBV7-9, the J call TRBJ1-1; D perhaps matches TRBD1 (6 bases). Germline-derived CDR1 and CDR2 are SEHNR and FQNEAQ (reference sequence). The V and J ends lost 5 bases and 1 base respectively, with 11 bases between them. CDR3 length: 14 residues.